One sample yielded the 5 T cell receptor beta chains listed below, sequenced in a study of blood T cell repertoires in COVID-19. The table came from immunoSEQ multiplex PCR; TCRdb's copy has only in-frame clones and leaves some out. The sample contains some 42,000 clones, around 91% of which appear only once. Sequenced sample: peripheral blood. The receptors were gathered from a man in his fifties or sixties with active COVID-19.

The V gene is TRBV18, the J gene TRBJ2-1; 13 nucleotides line up with TRBD2. This CDR3 region has 15 residues. V dropped 3 bases and J dropped 5; count of bases not matched to a gene: 1. Germline V CDR1 and CDR2: KGHSH, LQKENI. The CDR3: CASSPGLAGNNEQFF. The CDR3 coding sequence is TGTGCCAGCTCACCGGGACTAGCGGGGAACAATGAGCAGTTCTTC.

In this sample, this clone turned up once. This sequence joins TRBV5-6 and TRBJ2-7, with TRBD1 identical over 9 bases. The trim removed 2 bases at V and 3 bases at J, leaving 9 bases unmatched. CDR1 SGHDT and CDR2 YYEEEE come from the germline V gene. CDR3 length: 16 residues. The CDR3 nucleotides read TGTGCCAGCAGCTTTTTCATCGGGACAGGGTACTACGAGCAGTACTTC. This sequence encodes CASSFFIGTGYYEQYF.

The V gene is TRBV10-3, the J gene TRBJ2-4, with TRBD2 as a possible D gene (7 bases). Between the trimmed V and J ends, which lost 5 bases and 0 bases, there was a span of 17 bases. Germline CDR1 and CDR2: ENHRY and SYGVKD. CDR3 length equals 17 residues. Here the CDR3 reads CAISREWGGSAKNIQYF. In nucleotides, the CDR3 is TGTGCCATCAGTCGAGAATGGGGGGGCTCAGCCAAAAACATTCAGTACTTC.

The CDR3 reads CASSPRQGSDQETQYF. The CDR3 DNA reads as TGTGCCAGCAGTCCCCGACAGGGTTCTGACCAAGAGACCCAGTACTTC. This rearrangement joins TRBV6-2 or TRBV6-3 to TRBJ2-5; 7 bases are shared with TRBD1. Trimming removed 5 bases from V and 0 bases from J; junction bases left unmatched: 9. The CDR3 runs 16 residues. The germline V gene has CDR1 MNHEY and CDR2 SVGEGT.

This clone was seen once. The chain carries TRBV30 and TRBJ1-2; D gene unclear. From germline, CDR1 is GTSNPN and CDR2 SVGIG (reference sequence). The CDR3 covers 13 residues. The V gene lost 2 bases and the J gene lost 5 bases, with 12 bases spanning the gap. For the CDR3, the DNA is TGTGCCTGGAGTAACGAGGGCACTTATGGCTACACCTTC. It specifies CAWSNEGTYGYTF.